This passage covers 16 T cell receptor beta chains from one sample sequenced in a study of shared clonotypes between healthy human individuals. Sequencing was performed with immunoSEQ multiplex PCR; in TCRdb, only in-frame clones are kept and a portion is missing. The sample lists 2 million to 3 million clones; approximately 93% were seen once. The material sequenced was naive CD4+ T cells from PBMCs. The subset was: CD45RA+ positively selected. All receptors derive from a young man in good health. Some clones in this sample may be carry-over from other donors' samples.

The chain carries TRBV6-5 and TRBJ2-1; 12 positions agree with TRBD2. The V gene's germline CDR1 is MNHEY and CDR2 SVGAGI. The CDR3 is 15 residues long. Trimming cost V 2 bases and J 5 bases; bases outside gene matches: 1. CDR3 sequence reads: CASSYASGRDNEQFF. The CDR3 DNA reads as TGTGCCAGCAGTTACGCTAGCGGGAGGGACAATGAGCAGTTCTTC.

The V and J genes are TRBV27 and TRBJ2-7, with TRBD2 identical over 11 bases. CDR1 and CDR2 (germline): MNHEY, SMNVEV (reference sequence). This CDR3 is 15 amino acids long. With V trimmed by 6 bases and J by 0 bases, 4 bases remained unmatched. CDR3: CASRGLADRSYEQYF. CDR3 DNA: TGTGCCAGCAGGGGACTAGCGGACCGCTCCTACGAGCAGTACTTC.

The chain employs TRBV28 and TRBJ1-5, with D perhaps TRBD1 (5 bases). The V gene's germline CDR1 is MDHEN and CDR2 SYDVKM. Trimming cost V 11 bases and J 5 bases, with 13 bases left between them. The CDR3 covers 12 residues. The CDR3 sequence is CAANRSYQPQHF. The CDR3, as DNA: TGTGCCGCCAACAGGTCTTATCAGCCCCAGCATTTT. The whole variable domain, remainder taken from reference TRBV28 and TRBJ1-5, is DVKVTQSSRYLVKRTGEKVFLECVQDMDHENMFWYRQDPGLGLRLIYFSYDVKMKEKGDIPEGYSVSREKKERFSLILESASTNQTSMYLCAANRSYQPQHFGDGTRLSIL.

CDR3 sequence reads: CAISTGSGEQFF. CDR3 bases: TGCGCCATCTCAACAGGGAGCGGTGAGCAGTTCTTC. The V gene is TRBV5-1, the J gene TRBJ2-1, with D possibly being TRBD1 (6 bases). This CDR3 has 12 residues. The germline V gene has CDR1 SGHRS and CDR2 YFSETQ. V was shortened by 9 bases and J by 9 bases, with 16 bases between the two germline ends.

The chain joins TRBV29-1 to TRBJ1-5; 7 positions agree with TRBD1. V lost 6 bases to trimming and J lost 0 bases; unmatched junction nucleotides: 8. Germline-derived CDR1 and CDR2 are SQVTM and ANQGSEA. The CDR3 length is 15 residues. The CDR3 DNA is TGCAGCGTGGGGCCAGGGGGGGATAGCAATCAGCCCCAGCATTTT. It encodes CSVGPGGDSNQPQHF. Together with reference TRBV29-1 and TRBJ1-5, the CDR3 gives the full variable domain: SAVISQKPSRDICQRGTSLTIQCQVDSQVTMMFWYRQQPGQSLTLIATANQGSEATYESGFVIDKFPISRPNLTFSTLTVSNMSPEDSSIYLCSVGPGGDSNQPQHFGDGTRLSIL.

Written as DNA, the CDR3 is TGCGCCAGCAGCCAAGTGGCGGGGGACAATGAGCAGTTCTTC. It is translated as CASSQVAGDNEQFF. The rearrangement joins TRBV4-1 to TRBJ2-1; 7 nucleotides align to TRBD2. CDR1 and CDR2 from the germline V gene are MGHRA and YSYEKL. CDR3 size: 14 residues. V dropped 1 base and J dropped 5; count of bases not matched to a gene: 2.

The chain employs TRBV29-1 and TRBJ2-1; the match to TRBD2 covers 8 bases. The CDR3 has 13 residues. Germline CDR1 SQVTM, CDR2 ANQGSEA. J was trimmed by 3 bases and V by 8 bases; bases with no gene match: 6. CDR3 in amino acids: CSLTSAYYNEQFF. The CDR3 DNA is TGCAGCCTGACTAGCGCCTACTACAATGAGCAGTTCTTC.

The chain carries TRBV6-5 and TRBJ1-1; 8 bases are a match to TRBD1. The junction had 3 bases not matched to a gene; V was cut back by 6 bases and J by 0 bases. The CDR3 is 14 residues long. CDR1 and CDR2 from the germline V gene are MNHEY and SVGAGI. The CDR3: CASSWGQVNTEAFF. CDR3 in DNA: TGTGCCAGCAGCTGGGGACAGGTGAACACTGAAGCTTTCTTT.

The genes are TRBV5-4 and TRBJ2-7; perhaps TRBD1 as D (6 bases). This CDR3 comprises 12 residues. Germline loops: CDR1 SGHNT, CDR2 YYREEE (reference sequence). V dropped 4 bases and J dropped 7 bases, with 12 bases sitting between them. CDR3 in amino acids: CASSPQGEEQYF. CDR3 sequence (DNA): TGTGCCAGCAGCCCACAGGGTGAGGAGCAGTACTTC.

The chain employs TRBV6-1 and TRBJ1-2; D may be TRBD1 (5 bases). There are 13 residues in the CDR3. V was pared by 2 bases and J by 8 bases, with 12 bases between. CDR1 and CDR2 from the germline V gene are MNHNS and SASEGT. CDR3 residues: CASSERTRSGYTF. The CDR3 DNA sequence: TGTGCCAGCAGTGAAAGGACACGCTCAGGCTACACCTTC.

The V gene is TRBV14, the J gene TRBJ2-7; D is undetermined. The V and J ends lost 7 bases and 0 bases respectively, with 13 bases between them. The CDR3 has 14 residues. Germline lookup yields CDR1 SGHDN and CDR2 FVKESK. The CDR3 loop is CASKTYSSSYEQYF. CDR3 coding DNA: TGTGCCAGCAAAACCTACTCCAGCTCCTACGAGCAGTACTTC.

The chain recombines TRBV27 with TRBJ2-3; D uncertain. The CDR3 runs to 12 residues. The germline CDR1 and CDR2 sequences are MNHEY and SMNVEV (reference sequence). V lost 1 base, J lost 6 bases, and 5 bases lay in between. The CDR3 spells CASSLYKDTQYF. CDR3 DNA sequence: TGTGCCAGCAGTTTATACAAGGATACGCAGTATTTT.

In its sample, this clone was seen once. The rearrangement links TRBV2 to TRBJ2-5; 7 bases align to TRBD1. Germline V lookup: CDR1 SNHLY, CDR2 FYNNEI. CDR3 length equals 12 residues. J was trimmed by 3 bases and V by 11 bases; bases with no gene match: 6. The CDR3 spells CAHDDREETQYF. The CDR3 DNA reads TGTGCCCACGATGACAGGGAAGAGACCCAGTACTTC.

The chain joins TRBV4-2 to TRBJ2-5; no clear D. The J call is doubtful: the DNA matches TRBJ2-7 better. This CDR3 region has 15 residues. Germline values: CDR1 LGHNA, CDR2 YNFKEQ. The DNA for the CDR3 is TGTGCCAGCAGCCAAGATCATACGGGTACCTACGAGCAGTACTTC. This translates into CASSQDHTGTYEQYF.

V and J are TRBV5-4 and TRBJ1-2; 10 nucleotides line up with TRBD1. Germline assignment: CDR1 SGHNT and CDR2 YYREEE (reference sequence). This CDR3 has 15 residues. Unmatched junction bases numbered 3, after V lost 0 bases and J lost 4 bases. This chain's CDR3 is CASSLVGQGFYGYTF. The DNA of the CDR3 is TGTGCCAGCAGCTTGGTGGGACAGGGGTTCTATGGCTACACCTTC.

This clone has just a few counts. Additional DNA sequences in this sample encode the identical CDR3. The chain employs TRBV7-9 and TRBJ2-7; unclear D gene. Germline loops: CDR1 SEHNR, CDR2 FQNEAQ (reference sequence). V lost 4 bases, J lost 2 bases, and 3 bases lay in between. The CDR3 covers 11 residues. The DNA of the CDR3 is TGTGCCAGCAGCTCCGCCTACGAGCAGTACTTC. As protein: CASSSAYEQYF.